Below, 15 T cell receptor beta chains from the same sample are listed, as sequenced in a study of blood T cell repertoires in COVID-19. Sequencing was performed with immunoSEQ multiplex PCR; in TCRdb, only in-frame clones are kept and a portion is missing. Found here are 400,000 to 450,000 clones, approximately 89% of them singletons; the top ten hold 1.5% to 1.8%. The specimen was peripheral blood. The receptors were sampled from a woman aged 35 to 49 with COVID-19, enrolled during active disease.

The chain carries TRBV6-2 or TRBV6-3 and TRBJ1-5; 8 bases agree with TRBD1. Unmatched junction bases numbered 6, after V lost 3 bases and J lost 5 bases. The germline V gene has CDR1 MNHEY and CDR2 SVGEGT. The CDR3 has 15 amino acids. The chain's CDR3 is CASSYSGGSYQPQHF. CDR3 in DNA: TGTGCCAGCAGTTATTCAGGGGGCAGCTATCAGCCCCAGCATTTT.

V gene TRBV28 combines with J gene TRBJ2-5, with TRBD1 as a possible D gene (5 bases). Germline-derived CDR1 and CDR2 are MDHEN and SYDVKM. Trimming stripped 4 bases from V and 7 bases from J, with 10 bases between. The CDR3 spans 12 residues. CDR3 in amino acids: CASSSQVVTQYF. DNA for the CDR3: TGTGCCAGCAGTTCACAGGTAGTGACCCAGTACTTC.

This rearrangement joins TRBV7-2 to TRBJ1-2; D not resolved. Germline lookup yields CDR1 SGHTA and CDR2 FQGNSA. The V gene lost 5 bases and the J gene lost 1 base, with 17 bases spanning the gap. The CDR3 sequence is 16 residues long. The CDR3 region has the DNA TGTGCCAGCAGCGTAATCGGAGGGTGGAGTAACTATGGCTACACCTTC. It translates to CASSVIGGWSNYGYTF.

The chain joins TRBV7-8 to TRBJ2-7; 11 bases are shared with TRBD1. CDR3 length equals 16 residues. The germline CDR1 and CDR2 sequences are SGHVS and FQNEAQ. After removal of 4 bases from V and 4 bases from J, the junction contained 9 bases not matched to a gene. The CDR3 DNA sequence: TGTGCCAGCAGCTCCGGGACAGGGGGAATGGGGTACGAGCAGTACTTC. This gives the protein CASSSGTGGMGYEQYF.

V gene TRBV27 combines with J gene TRBJ1-2; D is possibly TRBD1 (5 bases). Germline CDR1 is MNHEY and CDR2 is SMNVEV (reference sequence). This CDR3 has 15 residues. V gave up 6 bases and J gave up 1 base, with 15 bases separating them. The CDR3 sequence is CASRPGGVFNYGYTF. The CDR3 DNA reads TGTGCCAGCAGACCCGGGGGGGTTTTTAACTATGGCTACACCTTC.

Remarks on this clone: At the DNA level, this CDR3 is encoded by other sequences in the same sample as well. This chain uses TRBV7-9 with TRBJ1-4; maybe TRBD1 (5 bases). Trimming stripped 1 base from V and 5 bases from J, with 8 bases between. CDR1 and CDR2 from the germline V gene are SEHNR and FQNEAQ (reference sequence). The CDR3 spans 14 residues. The CDR3 spells CASSLDRGNEKLFF. As DNA, the CDR3 is TGTGCCAGCAGCTTAGATAGGGGAAATGAAAAACTGTTTTTT. The whole variable domain, remainder taken from reference TRBV7-9 and TRBJ1-4, is DTGVSQNPRHKITKRGQNVTFRCDPISEHNRLYWYRQTLGQGPEFLTYFQNEAQLEKSRLLSDRFSAERPKGSFSTLEIQRTEQGDSAMYLCASSLDRGNEKLFFGSGTQLSVL.

This chain connects TRBV5-1 to TRBJ1-1; TRBD1 aligns across 7 bases. Looked up from germline, CDR1 is SGHRS and CDR2 is YFSETQ. The CDR3 is made up of 16 amino acids. V gave up 3 bases and J gave up 1 base; unmatched junction bases: 9. CDR3 DNA sequence: TGCGCCAGCAGCTCGACCTCAGGGGGTCGGAACACTGAAGCTTTCTTT. Its protein product is CASSSTSGGRNTEAFF.

The rearrangement links TRBV5-6 to TRBJ1-2; TRBD1 is a possible D gene (6 bases). The CDR3 has 14 residues. Germline CDR1 is SGHDT and CDR2 is YYEEEE. Trimming removed 4 bases from V and 4 bases from J, with 14 bases in between. CDR3 region: CASSREDSAYGYTF. CDR3 sequence (DNA): TGTGCCAGCAGCCGGGAGGACAGCGCCTATGGCTACACCTTC.

The chain recombines TRBV4-3 with TRBJ1-1; no reliable D call. The CDR3 is 15 residues long. The V gene's germline CDR1 is LGHNA and CDR2 YSLEER. Trimming stripped 0 bases from V and 2 bases from J, with 10 bases between. CDR3 nucleotides: TGCGCCAGCAGCCAAGATAGGAACAGAAACACTGAAGCTTTCTTT. It is translated as CASSQDRNRNTEAFF.

V and J are TRBV9 and TRBJ2-1, with D tentatively TRBD2 (6 bases). V was clipped by 3 bases and J by 4 bases, with 14 bases between them. This CDR3 has 15 residues. Germline assignment: CDR1 SGDLS and CDR2 YYNGEE. The CDR3 DNA reads TGTGCCAGCAGCGGGGGTCCCGGGGGATACAATGAGCAGTTCTTC. It translates to CASSGGPGGYNEQFF.

This rearrangement joins TRBV14 to TRBJ1-1, with 10 bases matching TRBD1. In germline, CDR1 is SGHDN, CDR2 FVKESK. Trimming cost V 4 bases and J 4 bases; bases outside gene matches: 6. This CDR3 contains 15 residues. CDR3 DNA: TGTGCCAGCAGCCGGTTCGGGACAGGGGCCACTGAAGCTTTCTTT. Protein sequence: CASSRFGTGATEAFF. The full variable domain, its missing parts supplied by reference TRBV14 and TRBJ1-1, is EAGVTQFPSHSVIEKGQTVTLRCDPISGHDNLYWYRRVMGKEIKFLLHFVKESKQDESGMPNNRFLAERTGGTYSTLKVQPAELEDSGVYFCASSRFGTGATEAFFGQGTRLTVV.

V and J are TRBV19 and TRBJ2-7; the match to TRBD2 covers 13 bases. Germline CDR1 and CDR2: LNHDA and SQIVND (reference sequence). V trimming: 8 bases; J trimming: 5 bases; junction bases outside the gene matches: 6. This CDR3 has 14 amino acids. The CDR3 here is CASQSGLAGNEQYF. CDR3 DNA sequence: TGTGCCAGTCAATCGGGACTAGCGGGAAACGAGCAGTACTTC. Complete variable domain (other parts from reference TRBV19 and TRBJ2-7): DGGITQSPKYLFRKEGQNVTLSCEQNLNHDAMYWYRQDPGQGLRLIYYSQIVNDFQKGDIAEGYSVSREKKESFPLTVTSAQKNPTAFYLCASQSGLAGNEQYFGPGTRLTVT.

This clone was picked up one time. The CDR3, as DNA: TGTGCTAGTGCAAGGGGCAGGGAATCTGAAGCTTTCTTT. Protein product: CASARGRESEAFF. The V and J genes are TRBV12-5 and TRBJ1-1; possible D gene TRBD1, 5 bases. The V end lost 7 bases, the J end lost 6 bases, and 15 bases lay between the germline ends. Germline CDR1 reads LGHNT; CDR2 reads FRNRAP. This CDR3 is built from 13 residues.

The chain couples TRBV19 to TRBJ1-2; D gene uncertain. The CDR3 loop spans 15 amino acids. Trimming cost V 7 bases and J 5 bases, with 20 bases left between them. Germline loops: CDR1 LNHDA, CDR2 SQIVND (reference sequence). CDR3 protein: CASKAGTSNNYGYTF. CDR3 DNA sequence: TGTGCCAGTAAGGCAGGAACCTCGAACAATTATGGCTACACCTTC.

The rearrangement uses TRBV7-2 and TRBJ1-4; no definite D call. Germline V gene sequence: CDR1 SGHTA, CDR2 FQGNSA. With 9 bases removed from V and 0 bases from J, the gap between germline ends came to 8 bases. The length of the CDR3 is 13 residues. CDR3 in DNA: TGTGCCAGTTCTTTTGCAACTAATGAAAAACTGTTTTTT. It encodes CASSFATNEKLFF. The whole variable domain, filled in from reference TRBV7-2 and TRBJ1-4, reads GAGVSQSPSNKVTEKGKDVELRCDPISGHTALYWYRQSLGQGLEFLIYFQGNSAPDKSGLPSDRFSAERTGGSVSTLTIQRTQQEDSAVYLCASSFATNEKLFFGSGTQLSVL.